The clone carrying this T cell receptor (beta chain) has a single count. CDR1 and CDR2 from the germline V gene are SGHRS and YFSETQ. The J segment lost 8 bases and the V segment lost 4 bases, leaving 8 bases of the junction unmatched. CDR3 size: 14 residues. Authors' processing steps: Reference gene primer amplification yielded estimated nucleated cell counts. TCRdb keeps only in-frame clones here, not all; method: immunoSEQ multiplex PCR. V and J calls and clone size follow that table, whereas D and trimming were derived from the DNA. The sample records about 190,000 clones, about 72% being singletons. These data originate in a study of blood T cell repertoires in COVID-19. Study context: Acute and convalescent COVID-19 samples came from the United States, Italy and Spain. From T cells, B-cell-depleted T cells, or PBMCs came the material, which was cDNA or gDNA.

Participant-reported clinical history was the basis for cohort assignment. Sequences were obtained from PBMCs or T cells enriched from blood (not recorded which). This sequence originates from a woman aged 50 to 60 who had recovered from COVID-19. The chain recombines TRBV5-1 with TRBJ1-4; 7 nucleotides line up with TRBD1. For the CDR3, the DNA is TGCGCCAGCAGCGCCCGGGACAGCGGCGAAAAACTGTTTTTT. Protein: CASSARDSGEKLFF.